These 5 T cell receptor beta chains came from one sample sequenced in a study of blood T cell repertoires in COVID-19. Assay: immunoSEQ multiplex PCR; the TCRdb copy retains only in-frame clones and omits some. Of about 120,000 clones detected, over 75% appear once; the ten largest clones hold 9.5% to 13%. The sample comprised peripheral blood. The receptors here all came from a man aged 80 or over with acute or convalescent COVID-19.

J is TRBJ2-1 and V is TRBV6-2 or TRBV6-3; D might be TRBD2 (6 bases). Trimming shortened V by 0 bases and J by 0 bases, and 12 bases separated the two germline ends. The CDR3 runs 17 residues. Germline V gene sequence: CDR1 MNHEY, CDR2 SVGEGT. CDR3 DNA sequence: TGTGCCAGCAGTTACTCGGAGGGGTCGAGCTCCTACAATGAGCAGTTCTTC. It translates to CASSYSEGSSSYNEQFF.

Only one count was recorded for this clone. The chain joins TRBV2 to TRBJ2-7; TRBD2 agrees at 9 bases. V dropped 1 base and J dropped 6; count of bases not matched to a gene: 10. This CDR3 comprises 16 residues. CDR1 SNHLY and CDR2 FYNNEI come from the germline V gene. CDR3 DNA: TGTGCCAGCAGTGAAGGTATAAGCGGGGGGCAGATCGAGCAGTACTTC. Protein: CASSEGISGGQIEQYF.

The chain is built from TRBV12-3 or TRBV12-4 and TRBJ1-1; perhaps TRBD1 as D (6 bases). The CDR3 extends over 13 amino acids. Trimming cost V 7 bases and J 1 base, with 10 bases left between them. The CDR3 is CASTRQANTEAFF. The CDR3 DNA follows: TGTGCCAGCACGAGACAGGCGAACACTGAAGCTTTCTTT.

This clone showed up just a few times. The gene calls are TRBV30 and TRBJ2-5, with D perhaps TRBD2 (6 bases). V lost 3 bases to trimming and J lost 1 base, with 15 bases between them. This CDR3 region has 15 residues. Germline loops: CDR1 GTSNPN, CDR2 SVGIG (reference sequence). CDR3 sequence reads: CAWSAPAGLQETQYF. The DNA for the CDR3 is TGTGCCTGGAGCGCCCCGGCGGGACTCCAAGAGACCCAGTACTTC.

The genes are TRBV7-8 and TRBJ2-3, with 15 bases that match TRBD2. This CDR3 comprises 18 residues. The V gene's germline CDR1 is SGHVS and CDR2 FQNEAQ. With 5 bases clipped from V and 0 bases from J, the junction kept 6 bases outside the gene matches. The CDR3 region has the DNA TGTGCCAGCAGCCTGGGACTAGCGGGAGGTGTGAGCACAGATACGCAGTATTTT. It yields the protein CASSLGLAGGVSTDTQYF.